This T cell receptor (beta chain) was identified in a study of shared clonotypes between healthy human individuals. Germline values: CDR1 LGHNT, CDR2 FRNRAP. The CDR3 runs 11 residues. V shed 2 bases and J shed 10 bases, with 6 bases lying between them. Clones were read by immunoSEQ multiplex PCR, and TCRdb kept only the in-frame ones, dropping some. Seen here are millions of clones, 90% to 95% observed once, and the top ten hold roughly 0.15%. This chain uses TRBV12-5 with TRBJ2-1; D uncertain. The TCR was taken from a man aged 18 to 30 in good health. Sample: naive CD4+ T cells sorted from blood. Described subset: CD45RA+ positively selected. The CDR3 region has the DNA TGTGCTAGTGGTTTGTTCAGGGAGCAGTTCTTC. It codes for CASGLFREQFF.